This TCR beta chain was found in a study of shared clonotypes between healthy human individuals. Here immunoSEQ multiplex PCR was the method, and the copy in TCRdb shows in-frame clones only, minus some. The sample has some 700,000 clones, 90% seen once. Deletions cut 1 base from V and 4 bases from J, with 10 bases between. From germline, CDR1 is SGHVS and CDR2 FNYEAQ. CDR3 size: 15 residues. This clonotype originated in a man between 18 and 29 years old in good health. Some clones in this sample may be carry-over from other donors' samples. Sequencing was done on a sample of memory CD8+ T cells from PBMCs. Sample subset: CD45RO+ cells pooled with CCR7-negative TemRA cells. V usage is TRBV7-6 and J usage is TRBJ2-2; D is unclear. The CDR3 loop is CASSLVVERTGELFF. CDR3 sequence (DNA): TGTGCCAGCAGCTTAGTAGTGGAGCGCACCGGGGAGCTGTTTTTT.